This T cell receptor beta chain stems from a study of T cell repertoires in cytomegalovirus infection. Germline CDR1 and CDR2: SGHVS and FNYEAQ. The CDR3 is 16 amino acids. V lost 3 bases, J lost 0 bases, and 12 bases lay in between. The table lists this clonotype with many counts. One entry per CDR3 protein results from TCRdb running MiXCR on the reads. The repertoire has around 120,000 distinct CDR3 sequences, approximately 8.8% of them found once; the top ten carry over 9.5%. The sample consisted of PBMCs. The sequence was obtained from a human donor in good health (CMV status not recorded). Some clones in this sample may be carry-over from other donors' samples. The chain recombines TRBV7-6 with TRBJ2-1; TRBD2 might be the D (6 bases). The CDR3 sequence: CASSFGTRSSYNEQFF. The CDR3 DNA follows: TGTGCCAGCAGCTTCGGGACTCGAAGCTCCTACAATGAGCAGTTCTTC.